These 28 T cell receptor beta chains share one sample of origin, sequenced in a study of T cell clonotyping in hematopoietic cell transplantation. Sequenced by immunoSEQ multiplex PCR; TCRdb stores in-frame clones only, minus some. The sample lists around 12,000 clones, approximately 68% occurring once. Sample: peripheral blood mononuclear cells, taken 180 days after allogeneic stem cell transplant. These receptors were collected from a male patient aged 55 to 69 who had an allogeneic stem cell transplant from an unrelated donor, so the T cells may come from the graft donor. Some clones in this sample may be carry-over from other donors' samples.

The CDR3 region has the DNA TGTGCCTGGAGTACCCCGACAGGGCCCTATGGCTACACCTTC. Protein: CAWSTPTGPYGYTF. This chain joins TRBV30 and TRBJ1-2, with 7 nucleotides matching TRBD1. The CDR3 runs 14 residues. V was clipped by 2 bases and J by 4 bases; unmatched bases: 7. Looked up from germline, CDR1 is GTSNPN and CDR2 is SVGIG (reference sequence).

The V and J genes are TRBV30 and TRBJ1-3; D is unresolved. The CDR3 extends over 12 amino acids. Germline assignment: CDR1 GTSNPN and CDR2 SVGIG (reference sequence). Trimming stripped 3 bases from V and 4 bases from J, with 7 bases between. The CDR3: CAWRLAGNTIYF. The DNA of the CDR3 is TGTGCCTGGAGGTTAGCCGGAAACACCATATATTTT.

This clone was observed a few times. CDR3 sequence reads: CTSSQKGSHGNEQFF. As DNA, the CDR3 is TGCACCAGCAGCCAAAAGGGATCCCACGGGAATGAGCAGTTCTTC. V is TRBV1 and J is TRBJ2-1. TRBV1 is a listed pseudogene. The CDR3 consists of 15 residues.

CDR3 nucleotides: TGTGCCAGCAGCCCCCCCGTCGACGCTAACTATGGCTACACCTTC. Encoded protein: CASSPPVDANYGYTF. This chain connects TRBV7-9 to TRBJ1-2; D unresolved. The V and J ends lost 5 bases and 0 bases respectively, with 13 bases between them. The CDR3 sequence is 15 residues long. Germline V gene sequence: CDR1 SEHNR, CDR2 FQNEAQ (reference sequence).

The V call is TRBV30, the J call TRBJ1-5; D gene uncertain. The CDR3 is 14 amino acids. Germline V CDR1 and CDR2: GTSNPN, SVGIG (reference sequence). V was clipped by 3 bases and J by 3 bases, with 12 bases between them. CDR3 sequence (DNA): TGTGCCTGGAGCTTGTCACCGATCAATCAGCCCCAGCATTTT. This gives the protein CAWSLSPINQPQHF.

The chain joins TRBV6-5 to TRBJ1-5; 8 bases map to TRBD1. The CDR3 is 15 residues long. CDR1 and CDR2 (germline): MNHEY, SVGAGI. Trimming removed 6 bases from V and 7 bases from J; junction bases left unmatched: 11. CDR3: CASSTSTGDRQPQHF. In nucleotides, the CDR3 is TGTGCCAGCAGCACATCGACAGGGGATCGGCAGCCCCAGCATTTT.

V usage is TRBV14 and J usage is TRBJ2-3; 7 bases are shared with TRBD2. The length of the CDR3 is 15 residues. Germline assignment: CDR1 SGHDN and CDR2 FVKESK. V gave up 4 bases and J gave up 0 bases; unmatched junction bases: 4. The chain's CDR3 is CASSLLATSTDTQYF. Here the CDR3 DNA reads TGTGCCAGCAGCCTACTAGCGACTAGCACAGATACGCAGTATTTT.

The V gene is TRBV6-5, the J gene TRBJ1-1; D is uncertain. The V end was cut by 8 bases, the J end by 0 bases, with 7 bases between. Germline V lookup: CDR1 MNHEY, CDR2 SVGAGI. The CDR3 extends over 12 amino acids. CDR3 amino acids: CASGRVNTEAFF. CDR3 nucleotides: TGTGCCAGCGGAAGAGTGAACACTGAAGCTTTCTTT.

In nucleotides, the CDR3 is TGCGCCAGCAGCCAACGGACAGGTCGCGAGCAGTACTTC. Its protein product is CASSQRTGREQYF. The rearrangement uses TRBV4-3 and TRBJ2-7, with 7 positions matching TRBD1. CDR3 length equals 13 residues. J lost 6 bases, V lost 2 bases, and 4 bases had no gene match. In germline, CDR1 is LGHNA, CDR2 YSLEER.

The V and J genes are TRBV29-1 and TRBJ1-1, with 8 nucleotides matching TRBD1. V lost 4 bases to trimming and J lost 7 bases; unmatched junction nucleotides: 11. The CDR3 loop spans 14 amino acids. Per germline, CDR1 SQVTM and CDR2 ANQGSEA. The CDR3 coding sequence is TGCAGCGTTGGACTTTATACAGGGGGTGGTGAAGCTTTCTTT. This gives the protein CSVGLYTGGGEAFF.

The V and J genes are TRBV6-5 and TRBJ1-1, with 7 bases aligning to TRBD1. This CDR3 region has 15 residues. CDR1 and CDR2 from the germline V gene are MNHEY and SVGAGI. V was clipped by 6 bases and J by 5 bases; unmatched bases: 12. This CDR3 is CASSLFPHRGTEAFF. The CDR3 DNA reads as TGTGCCAGCAGCCTTTTTCCCCACAGGGGTACTGAAGCTTTCTTT.

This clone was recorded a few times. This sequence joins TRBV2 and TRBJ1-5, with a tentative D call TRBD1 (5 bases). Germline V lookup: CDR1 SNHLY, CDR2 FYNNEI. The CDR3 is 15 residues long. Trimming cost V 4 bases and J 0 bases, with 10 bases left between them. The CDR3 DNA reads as TGTGCCAGCAGTGCGGCAGGGAATAGCAATCAGCCCCAGCATTTT. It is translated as CASSAAGNSNQPQHF.

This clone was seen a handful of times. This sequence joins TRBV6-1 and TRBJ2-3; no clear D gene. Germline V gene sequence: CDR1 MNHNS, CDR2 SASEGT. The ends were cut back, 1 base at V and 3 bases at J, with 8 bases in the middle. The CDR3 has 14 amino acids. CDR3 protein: CASSEEYRTDTQYF. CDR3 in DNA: TGTGCCAGCAGTGAAGAGTACCGAACAGATACGCAGTATTTT.

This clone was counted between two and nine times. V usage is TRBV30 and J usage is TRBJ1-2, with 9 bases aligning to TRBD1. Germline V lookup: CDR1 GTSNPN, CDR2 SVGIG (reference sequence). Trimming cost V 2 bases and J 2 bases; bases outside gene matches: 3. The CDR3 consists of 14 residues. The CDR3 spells CAWSLQGANYGYTF. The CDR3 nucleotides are TGTGCCTGGAGTCTACAGGGGGCGAACTATGGCTACACCTTC.

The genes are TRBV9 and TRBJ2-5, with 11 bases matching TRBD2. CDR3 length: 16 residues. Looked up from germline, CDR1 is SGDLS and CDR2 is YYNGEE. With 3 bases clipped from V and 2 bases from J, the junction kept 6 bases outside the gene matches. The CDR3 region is CASSDRTSGPQETQYF. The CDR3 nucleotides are TGTGCCAGCAGCGATCGGACTAGCGGGCCACAAGAGACCCAGTACTTC. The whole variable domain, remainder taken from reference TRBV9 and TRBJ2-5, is DSGVTQTPKHLITATGQRVTLRCSPRSGDLSVYWYQQSLDQGLQFLIQYYNGEERAKGNILERFSAQQFPDLHSELNLSSLELGDSALYFCASSDRTSGPQETQYFGPGTRLLVL.

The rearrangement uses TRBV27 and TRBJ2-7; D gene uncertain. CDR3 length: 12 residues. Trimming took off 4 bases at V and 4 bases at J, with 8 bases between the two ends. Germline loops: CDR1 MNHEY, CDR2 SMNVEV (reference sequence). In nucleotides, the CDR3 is TGTGCCAGCAGTTCGGTAGGGTACGAGCAGTACTTC. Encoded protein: CASSSVGYEQYF.

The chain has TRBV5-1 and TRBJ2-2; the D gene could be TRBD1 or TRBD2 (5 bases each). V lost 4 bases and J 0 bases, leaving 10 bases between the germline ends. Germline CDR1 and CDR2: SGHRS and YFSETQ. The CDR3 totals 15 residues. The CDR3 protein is CASSPGAANTGELFF. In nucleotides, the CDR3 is TGCGCCAGCAGCCCCGGGGCAGCGAACACCGGGGAGCTGTTTTTT.

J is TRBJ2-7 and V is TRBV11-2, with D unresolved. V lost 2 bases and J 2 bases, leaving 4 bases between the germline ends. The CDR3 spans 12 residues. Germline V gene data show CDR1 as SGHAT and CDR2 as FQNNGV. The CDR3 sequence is CASSLWTYEQYF. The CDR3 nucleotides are TGTGCCAGCAGCTTATGGACCTACGAGCAGTACTTC.

The CDR3 sequence: CAWNSGTGDYGYTF. CDR3 nucleotides: TGTGCCTGGAATTCCGGGACAGGGGACTATGGCTACACCTTC. This chain joins TRBV30 and TRBJ1-2, with TRBD1 matching 10 bases. The germline V gene has CDR1 GTSNPN and CDR2 SVGIG (reference sequence). This CDR3 spans 14 amino acids. The J segment lost 3 bases and the V segment lost 4 bases, leaving 5 bases of the junction unmatched.

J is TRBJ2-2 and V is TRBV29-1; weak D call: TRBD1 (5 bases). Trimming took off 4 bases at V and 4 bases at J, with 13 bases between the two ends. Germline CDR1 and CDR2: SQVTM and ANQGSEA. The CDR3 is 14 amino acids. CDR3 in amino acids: CSVAGKEATGELFF. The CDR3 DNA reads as TGCAGCGTTGCAGGGAAAGAGGCCACCGGGGAGCTGTTTTTT.

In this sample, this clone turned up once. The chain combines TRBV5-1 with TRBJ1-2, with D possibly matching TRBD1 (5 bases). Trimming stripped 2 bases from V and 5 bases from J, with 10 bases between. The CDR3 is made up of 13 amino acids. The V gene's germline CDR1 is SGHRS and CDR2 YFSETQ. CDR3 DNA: TGCGCCAGCAGCTTCCAAGGGACTTATGGCTACACCTTC. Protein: CASSFQGTYGYTF.

CDR3 DNA: TGCGCCAGCAGCCCCCGGGAAGGGGGAAACACCATATATTTT. Amino acids: CASSPREGGNTIYF. The chain joins TRBV5-1 to TRBJ1-3; D remains unclear. Trimming took 4 bases from V and 4 from J, leaving 12 bases between them. The CDR3 runs to 14 residues. CDR1 is SGHRS and CDR2 is YFSETQ in the germline V gene.

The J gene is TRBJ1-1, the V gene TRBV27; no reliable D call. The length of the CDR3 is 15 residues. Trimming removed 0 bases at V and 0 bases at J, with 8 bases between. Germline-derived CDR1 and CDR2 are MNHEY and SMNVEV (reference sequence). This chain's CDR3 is CASSLSLLMNTEAFF. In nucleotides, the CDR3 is TGTGCCAGCAGTTTATCGCTCCTCATGAACACTGAAGCTTTCTTT.

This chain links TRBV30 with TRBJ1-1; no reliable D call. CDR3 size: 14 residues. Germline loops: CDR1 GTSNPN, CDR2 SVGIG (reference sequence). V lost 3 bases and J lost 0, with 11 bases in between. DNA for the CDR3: TGTGCCTGGAGAAAACACACCATGAACACTGAAGCTTTCTTT. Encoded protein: CAWRKHTMNTEAFF. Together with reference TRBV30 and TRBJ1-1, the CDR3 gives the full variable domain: SQTIHQWPATLVQPVGSPLSLECTVEGTSNPNLYWYRQAAGRGLQLLFYSVGIGQISSEVPQNLSASRPQDRQFILSSKKLLLSDSGFYLCAWRKHTMNTEAFFGQGTRLTVV.

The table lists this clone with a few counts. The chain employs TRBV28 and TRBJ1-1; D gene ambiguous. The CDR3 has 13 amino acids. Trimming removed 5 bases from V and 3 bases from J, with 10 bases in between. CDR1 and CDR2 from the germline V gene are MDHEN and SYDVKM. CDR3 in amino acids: CASSQVLDTEAFF. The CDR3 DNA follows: TGTGCCAGCAGTCAAGTCCTGGACACTGAAGCTTTCTTT.

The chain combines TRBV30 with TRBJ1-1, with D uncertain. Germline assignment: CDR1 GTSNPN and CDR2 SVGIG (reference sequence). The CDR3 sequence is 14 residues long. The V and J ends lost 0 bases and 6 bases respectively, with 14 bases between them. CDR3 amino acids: CAWSVLPTGAEAFF. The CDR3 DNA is TGTGCCTGGAGTGTACTACCGACCGGGGCTGAAGCTTTCTTT. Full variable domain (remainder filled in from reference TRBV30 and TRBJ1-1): SQTIHQWPATLVQPVGSPLSLECTVEGTSNPNLYWYRQAAGRGLQLLFYSVGIGQISSEVPQNLSASRPQDRQFILSSKKLLLSDSGFYLCAWSVLPTGAEAFFGQGTRLTVV.

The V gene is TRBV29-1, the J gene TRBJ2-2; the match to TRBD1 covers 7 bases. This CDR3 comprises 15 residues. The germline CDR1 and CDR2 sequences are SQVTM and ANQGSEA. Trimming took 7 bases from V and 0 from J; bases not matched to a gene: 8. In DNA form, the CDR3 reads TGCAGCGGGCAGGGGGAGAGAACGAACACCGGGGAGCTGTTTTTT. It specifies CSGQGERTNTGELFF.

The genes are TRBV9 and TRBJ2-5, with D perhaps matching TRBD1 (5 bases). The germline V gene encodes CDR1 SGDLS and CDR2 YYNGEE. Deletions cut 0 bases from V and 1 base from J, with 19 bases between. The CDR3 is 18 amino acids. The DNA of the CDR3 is TGTGCCAGCAGCGTAGGAGGAACGTGGGGCAGTTTCCAAGAGACCCAGTACTTC. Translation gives CASSVGGTWGSFQETQYF.